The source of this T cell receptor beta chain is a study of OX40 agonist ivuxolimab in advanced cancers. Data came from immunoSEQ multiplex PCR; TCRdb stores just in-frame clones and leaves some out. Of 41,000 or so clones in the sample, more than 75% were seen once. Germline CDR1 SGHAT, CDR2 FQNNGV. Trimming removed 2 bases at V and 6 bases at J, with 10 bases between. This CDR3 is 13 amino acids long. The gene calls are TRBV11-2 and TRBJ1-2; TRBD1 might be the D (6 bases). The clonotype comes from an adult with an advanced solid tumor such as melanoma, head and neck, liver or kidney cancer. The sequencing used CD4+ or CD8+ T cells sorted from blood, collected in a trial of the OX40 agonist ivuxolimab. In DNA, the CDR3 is TGTGCCAGCAGCTTACCAGGGGTTAATGGCTACACCTTC. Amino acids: CASSLPGVNGYTF.